One and the same sample provided the 17 T cell receptor beta chains below, sequenced in a study of lymphopenia after photon versus proton radiotherapy. Generated by immunoSEQ multiplex PCR, the TCRdb table keeps only in-frame clones and is missing some. The sample has more than 15,000 clones, around 90% seen once. Material: peripheral blood, obtained from a patient treated with photon-based radiotherapy. These TCRs come from a man aged 55 to 69 with pancreatic cancer.

The J gene is TRBJ2-7, the V gene TRBV21-1. TRBV21-1 is described as a pseudogene. The CDR3 runs 12 residues. CDR3 in amino acids: CAYGTPTYEQYF. The CDR3 DNA is TGTGCTTACGGGACGCCGACCTACGAGCAGTACTTC.

The rearrangement joins TRBV6-5 to TRBJ1-2; a possible D gene is TRBD1 (6 bases). Trimming removed 6 bases from V and 8 bases from J, with 16 bases in between. The germline V gene has CDR1 MNHEY and CDR2 SVGAGI. The CDR3 runs 13 residues. CDR3 protein: CASRLTGIHGYTF. In nucleotides, the CDR3 is TGTGCCAGCAGACTCACAGGGATCCACGGCTACACCTTC.

The chain is built from TRBV4-1 and TRBJ1-4; TRBD1 might be the D (5 bases). From germline, CDR1 is MGHRA and CDR2 YSYEKL. The germline V and J ends were trimmed by 4 bases and 5 bases, with 11 bases remaining between them. CDR3 size: 14 residues. The CDR3 spells CASSRFRGNEKLFF. In DNA form, the CDR3 reads TGCGCCAGCAGCCGGTTTCGGGGGAATGAAAAACTGTTTTTT.

The chain recombines TRBV6-6 with TRBJ1-5; possibly TRBD1 for D (5 bases). V dropped 10 bases and J dropped 4 bases, with 14 bases sitting between them. CDR1 and CDR2 (germline): MNHNY, SVGAGI (reference sequence). The CDR3 is 13 amino acids. CDR3 bases: TGTGCCATTCATGGAGGGGTGAATCAGCCCCAGCATTTT. This sequence encodes CAIHGGVNQPQHF.

This chain joins TRBV9 and TRBJ2-3, with 9 bases matching TRBD2. CDR3 size: 16 residues. Germline CDR1 is SGDLS and CDR2 is YYNGEE. J gave up 5 bases and V 0 bases, and 7 bases lay outside the gene matches. CDR3 sequence (DNA): TGTGCCAGCAGCGTAGGCGGGGGGGCATTCGGAGATACGCAGTATTTT. Its translation is CASSVGGGAFGDTQYF.

This chain joins TRBV5-1 and TRBJ2-2, with TRBD2 matching over 8 bases. Germline CDR1 reads SGHRS; CDR2 reads YFSETQ. The CDR3 covers 15 residues. Losses at the gene ends were 4 bases for V and 2 bases for J; bases not matched to a gene: 4. The CDR3 reads CASSPGGANTGELFF. The CDR3 bases are TGCGCCAGCAGCCCGGGGGGGGCAAACACCGGGGAGCTGTTTTTT.

This chain links TRBV5-4 with TRBJ1-1; perhaps TRBD1 as D (6 bases). CDR1 and CDR2 (germline): SGHNT, YYREEE (reference sequence). This CDR3 has 14 residues. Trimming cost V 2 bases and J 1 base, with 9 bases left between them. In DNA form, the CDR3 reads TGTGCCAGCAGCTTAGGGACAAGGAACACTGAAGCTTTCTTT. This gives the protein CASSLGTRNTEAFF. Full variable domain (remainder filled in from reference TRBV5-4 and TRBJ1-1): ETGVTQSPTHLIKTRGQQVTLRCSSQSGHNTVSWYQQALGQGPQFIFQYYREEENGRGNFPPRFSGLQFPNYSSELNVNALELDDSALYLCASSLGTRNTEAFFGQGTRLTVV.

The genes are TRBV30 and TRBJ1-3; D uncertain. CDR1 GTSNPN and CDR2 SVGIG come from the germline V gene (reference sequence). This CDR3 has 14 residues. V was shortened by 4 bases and J by 2 bases, with 12 bases between the two germline ends. The CDR3 DNA reads TGTGCCTGGACTGCTTCTCTGGCTGGAAACACCATATATTTT. It yields the protein CAWTASLAGNTIYF.

The V and J genes are TRBV2 and TRBJ2-1; tentative D call: TRBD2 (6 bases). This CDR3 comprises 15 residues. Germline values: CDR1 SNHLY, CDR2 FYNNEI. The V and J ends lost 6 bases and 1 base respectively, with 13 bases between them. In DNA form, the CDR3 reads TGTGCCAGCAGGCCTGGACTATCGTCCTACAATGAGCAGTTCTTC. This translates into CASRPGLSSYNEQFF.

This sequence joins TRBV4-3 and TRBJ1-5; D ambiguous. The CDR3 runs 16 residues. The germline V gene has CDR1 LGHNA and CDR2 YSLEER. Trimming cost V 0 bases and J 0 bases, with 9 bases left between them. CDR3 loop: CASSQDPSYSNQPQHF. Written as DNA, the CDR3 is TGCGCCAGCAGCCAAGATCCTTCGTATAGCAATCAGCCCCAGCATTTT.

The chain joins TRBV5-4 to TRBJ2-3; 8 bases align to TRBD2. The CDR3 is 19 residues long. The germline gives CDR1 SGHNT, CDR2 YYREEE (reference sequence). J gave up 4 bases and V 4 bases, and 20 bases lay outside the gene matches. For the CDR3, the DNA is TGTGCCAGCAGCCCACGGGGGGGCCGGTCCTCATCATCCCCAGATACGCAGTATTTT. Its protein product is CASSPRGGRSSSSPDTQYF.

V is TRBV18 and J is TRBJ1-3, with D possibly matching TRBD1 (5 bases). CDR3 length: 15 amino acids. CDR1 is KGHSH, CDR2 LQKENI, per germline. Trimming took 6 bases from V and 0 from J, leaving 12 bases between them. The CDR3 reads CASSGDRNSGNTIYF. DNA of the CDR3: TGTGCCAGCTCTGGGGACCGGAACTCTGGAAACACCATATATTTT.

CDR3 in amino acids: CASSTGRGLPGTSEHWEQFF. In nucleotides, the CDR3 is TGTGCCAGTAGTACAGGCAGGGGGCTGCCCGGGACTAGCGAGCATTGGGAGCAGTTCTTC. The chain has TRBV19 and TRBJ2-1; 10 positions match TRBD2. Germline assignment: CDR1 LNHDA and CDR2 SQIVND (reference sequence). The CDR3 consists of 20 residues. Trimming at V came to 4 bases and at J to 10 bases, leaving 25 bases not matched to a gene.

This chain joins TRBV30 and TRBJ1-5, with 8 bases lining up with TRBD1. V shed 2 bases, J shed 4 bases, and the junction held 7 bases outside the gene matches. CDR3 size: 15 residues. Germline CDR1 and CDR2: GTSNPN and SVGIG (reference sequence). CDR3: CAWSHQQGVNQPQHF. CDR3 in DNA: TGTGCCTGGAGTCATCAACAGGGGGTAAATCAGCCCCAGCATTTT.

This clone was counted once. The chain couples TRBV5-1 to TRBJ1-2, with D possibly matching TRBD1 (6 bases). Trimming removed 2 bases from V and 2 bases from J, with 10 bases in between. The CDR3 is 14 amino acids. CDR1 is SGHRS, CDR2 YFSETQ, per germline. CDR3 nucleotides: TGCGCCAGCAGCTTCGGGACACCGAACTATGGCTACACCTTC. Amino acid sequence: CASSFGTPNYGYTF. Drawing the rest from reference TRBV5-1 and TRBJ1-2, the complete variable domain is KAGVTQTPRYLIKTRGQQVTLSCSPISGHRSVSWYQQTPGQGLQFLFEYFSETQRNKGNFPGRFSGRQFSNSRSEMNVSTLELGDSALYLCASSFGTPNYGYTFGSGTRLTVV.

V gene TRBV7-5 combines with J gene TRBJ1-1; TRBD1 is the table's D call, not checked against the DNA. TRBV7-5 is labeled a pseudogene. This CDR3 comprises 15 residues. The CDR3 coding sequence is TGTGCCAGCAGCGGCCGCGGGACAGCGAACACTGAAGCTTTCTTT. Translating gives CASSGRGTANTEAFF.

The chain is built from TRBV4-1 and TRBJ2-1, with TRBD1 identical over 7 bases. Germline V lookup: CDR1 MGHRA, CDR2 YSYEKL. The CDR3 spans 17 residues. With V trimmed by 4 bases and J by 1 base, 10 bases remained unmatched. Written as DNA, the CDR3 is TGCGCCAGCAGCCCACCCTTGGGCAGGGGGTCCTACAATGAGCAGTTCTTC. This codes for CASSPPLGRGSYNEQFF.